Below, 16 T cell receptor beta chains from the same sample are listed, as sequenced in a study of cytomegalovirus exposure and HLA in healthy donors. With 60 Vbeta and 13 Jbeta primers, the PCR was carried out. TCRdb's copy holds only in-frame clones and misses some; the assay was immunoSEQ multiplex PCR. Of 150,000 to 200,000 clones in the sample, 75% to 80% were seen once. Sequenced input: PBMCs. These TCRs come from a woman younger than 45 in good health and CMV-seropositive.

V is TRBV5-4 and J is TRBJ1-2; D is unresolved. Germline values: CDR1 SGHNT, CDR2 YYREEE (reference sequence). The CDR3 spans 13 residues. V was pared by 0 bases and J by 9 bases, with 12 bases between. The chain's CDR3 is CASSLVSPGSYTF. CDR3 nucleotide sequence: TGTGCCAGCAGCTTGGTTTCCCCCGGGAGCTACACCTTC.

This clone was detected a few times. Other DNA sequences in the sample encode the same CDR3. DNA of the CDR3: TGTGCCAGCAGTTACTCGACGGGTGGGTACGAGCAGTACTTC. Translating it yields CASSYSTGGYEQYF. The V and J genes are TRBV6-5 and TRBJ2-7; D unresolved. The CDR3 is made up of 14 amino acids. V lost 0 bases to trimming and J lost 4 bases, with 10 bases between them. CDR1 and CDR2 (germline): MNHEY, SVGAGI.

The chain joins TRBV29-1 to TRBJ2-1, with 8 bases identical to TRBD2. V lost 7 bases and J lost 4; bases outside the gene matches: 9. Germline assignment: CDR1 SQVTM and CDR2 ANQGSEA. The CDR3 is 14 amino acids. Written as DNA, the CDR3 is TGCAGCGCCCCGGGGAGCGGGAGTTACAATGAGCAGTTCTTC. Translating it yields CSAPGSGSYNEQFF.

The V call is TRBV4-1, the J call TRBJ1-5; possible D gene TRBD1, 5 bases. The germline V and J ends were trimmed by 1 base and 5 bases, with 24 bases remaining between them. The germline V gene encodes CDR1 MGHRA and CDR2 YSYEKL. The CDR3 length is 19 residues. As DNA, the CDR3 is TGCGCCAGCAGCCAAGTCCCTAGCGGGACTTTCATGGTGGATCAGCCCCAGCATTTT. Translated, it gives CASSQVPSGTFMVDQPQHF.

The chain carries TRBV6-1 and TRBJ1-5, with 9 bases identical to TRBD1. This CDR3 contains 14 residues. The germline CDR1 and CDR2 sequences are MNHNS and SASEGT. Unmatched junction bases numbered 5, after V lost 6 bases and J lost 5 bases. CDR3 protein: CASRLTGGDQPQHF. The CDR3 DNA follows: TGTGCCAGCAGATTAACAGGGGGCGATCAGCCCCAGCATTTT.

The rearrangement joins TRBV12-5 to TRBJ2-3, with unresolved D. Per germline, CDR1 LGHNT and CDR2 FRNRAP. Between the trimmed V and J ends, which lost 8 bases and 3 bases, there was a span of 12 bases. CDR3 length: 13 amino acids. CDR3 residues: CASNLGVTDTQYF. CDR3 sequence (DNA): TGTGCTAGTAATCTAGGCGTGACAGATACGCAGTATTTT.

The chain recombines TRBV28 with TRBJ2-7, with 8 bases lining up with TRBD2. CDR1 MDHEN and CDR2 SYDVKM come from the germline V gene. The CDR3 covers 14 residues. Trimming removed 3 bases from V and 2 bases from J; junction bases left unmatched: 3. The CDR3 region has the DNA TGTGCCAGCAGTTTTGCGGGAGGAACCTACGAGCAGTACTTC. Encoded protein: CASSFAGGTYEQYF.

This clone showed up just a few times. The chain uses TRBV6-5 and TRBJ2-5, with a weak D call TRBD1 (5 bases). V was clipped by 4 bases and J by 2 bases, with 8 bases between them. The germline V gene encodes CDR1 MNHEY and CDR2 SVGAGI. The CDR3 has 13 amino acids. CDR3 DNA: TGTGCCAGCAGTTTACAGGTACAAGAGACCCAGTACTTC. Protein: CASSLQVQETQYF.

This sequence joins TRBV5-1 and TRBJ2-1; weak D call: TRBD2 (5 bases). The CDR3 is made up of 11 amino acids. Germline CDR1 and CDR2: SGHRS and YFSETQ. The V end was cut by 2 bases, the J end by 16 bases, with 13 bases between. CDR3 sequence reads: CASSLTGIRFF. In DNA form, the CDR3 reads TGCGCCAGCAGCTTAACGGGAATACGATTCTTC.

This rearrangement joins TRBV7-9 to TRBJ1-1; 7 nucleotides align to TRBD1. The CDR3 runs 18 residues. V lost 8 bases, J lost 7 bases, and 25 bases stayed unmatched. Germline V gene sequence: CDR1 SEHNR, CDR2 FQNEAQ (reference sequence). CDR3 loop: CASGRGGGVPPKIIEAFF. In DNA, the CDR3 is TGTGCCAGCGGAAGAGGGGGCGGAGTACCCCCTAAGATCATTGAAGCTTTCTTT.

The chain employs TRBV6-5 and TRBJ1-6; no firm D call. Deletions cut 6 bases from V and 10 bases from J, with 19 bases between. The CDR3 is 15 residues long. Germline V gene lookup returns CDR1 MNHEY and CDR2 SVGAGI. For the CDR3, the DNA is TGTGCCAGCAGCCTCTCAGGTGAGGGTGGATCACCCCTCCACTTT. This codes for CASSLSGEGGSPLHF.

The J gene is TRBJ1-2, the V gene TRBV19; the D is unclear. The CDR3 is 14 residues long. The germline V and J ends were trimmed by 5 bases and 6 bases, with 16 bases remaining between them. The germline V gene encodes CDR1 LNHDA and CDR2 SQIVND (reference sequence). CDR3 region: CASSPRKGVNGYTF. CDR3 nucleotides: TGTGCCAGTAGTCCCAGAAAGGGAGTCAATGGCTACACCTTC.

V and J are TRBV7-2 and TRBJ2-3, with 7 bases aligning to TRBD2. After removal of 6 bases from V and 9 bases from J, the junction contained 6 bases not matched to a gene. Germline V gene lookup returns CDR1 SGHTA and CDR2 FQGNSA. The CDR3 extends over 12 amino acids. CDR3 nucleotide sequence: TGTGCCAGCAGTGCGCCCGGGGGGACGCAGTATTTT. Protein: CASSAPGGTQYF.

The rearrangement links TRBV9 to TRBJ2-5; D is possibly TRBD2 (6 bases). The CDR3 extends over 15 amino acids. Germline lookup yields CDR1 SGDLS and CDR2 YYNGEE. Trimming shortened V by 4 bases and J by 5 bases, and 18 bases separated the two germline ends. The CDR3 nucleotides read TGTGCCAGCAGCACGGGGGACCCATGGTCTGAGACCCAGTACTTC. Translated: CASSTGDPWSETQYF.

This clone was found once. The chain employs TRBV4-3 and TRBJ2-7; 11 bases map to TRBD1. V was pared by 5 bases and J by 1 base, with 1 base of the junction left unmatched. This CDR3 contains 14 residues. Germline CDR1 reads LGHNA; CDR2 reads YSLEER. CDR3 in DNA: TGCGCCAGCAGCAGGGACAGGGGGTCCTACGAGCAGTACTTC. Its translation is CASSRDRGSYEQYF.

This clone has more than one count but fewer than ten. The chain carries TRBV7-9 and TRBJ2-7; 7 bases line up with TRBD1. Germline-derived CDR1 and CDR2 are SEHNR and FQNEAQ (reference sequence). This CDR3 spans 14 amino acids. The V gene end was trimmed by 6 bases and the J gene end by 2 bases; junction bases not matched to a gene: 7. The CDR3 nucleotides read TGTGCCAGCAGATCCGGGACAGCGACCTACGAGCAGTACTTC. Its translation is CASRSGTATYEQYF.